This is a list of T cell receptor beta chains from one sample in a study of vaccination and CD4 T cells after COVID-19. TCRdb reanalysed the PCR reads using MiXCR and keeps one entry per CDR3 protein. The table records tens of thousands of distinct CDR3 sequences, 45% to 60% of them present only once. These TCRs are of unknown antigen specificity. Sequencing input: CD4+ T cells from blood, cultured in vitro. All receptors come from a human donor who had recovered from COVID-19. Each CDR3 is given with its conserved first and last residue. The D gene is left open where the match is weak. Size values are once, few and many counts, or a class for expanded clones, and some rows have none.

V: TRBV20-1
D: -
J: TRBJ2-1
size: once
CDR3: CSARAAISYNEQFF
DNA: TGCAGTGCTAGGGCGGCTATCTCCTACAATGAGCAGTTCTTC

V: TRBV7-2
D: -
J: TRBJ2-5
size: few
CDR3: CASSLWVYQETQYF
DNA: TGTGCCAGCAGCTTATGGGTATACCAAGAGACCCAGTACTTC

V: TRBV28
D: -
J: TRBJ1-6
size: few
CDR3: CASSFRDTFSYNSPLHF
DNA: TGTGCCAGCAGTTTCAGGGACACCTTCTCCTATAATTCACCCCTCCACTTT

V: TRBV30
D: TRBD2
J: TRBJ2-3
size: -
CDR3: CAWSVWGLAGGPGTDTQYF
DNA: TGTGCCTGGAGTGTATGGGGACTAGCGGGAGGGCCGGGCACAGATACGCAGTATTTT

V: TRBV6-1
D: -
J: TRBJ2-5
size: once
CDR3: CASSEIVSETQYF
DNA: TGTGCCAGCAGTGAGATAGTCTCGGAGACCCAGTACTTC

V: TRBV4-2
D: TRBD1
J: TRBJ1-6
size: -
CDR3: CASSQRDRDSPLHF
DNA: TGTGCCAGCAGCCAACGGGACAGGGATTCACCCCTCCACTTT

V: TRBV7-3
D: -
J: TRBJ1-5
size: few
CDR3: CASSSDGNPGNQPQHF
DNA: TGTGCCAGCAGCTCCGACGGAAATCCGGGGAATCAGCCCCAGCATTTT

V: TRBV5-1
D: TRBD1
J: TRBJ2-1
size: -
CDR3: CASSLRFGQADSNEQFF
DNA: TGCGCCAGCAGCTTGAGGTTTGGACAGGCGGACAGCAATGAGCAGTTCTTC

V: TRBV7-9
D: -
J: TRBJ2-3
size: -
CDR3: CASTRITDTQYF
DNA: TGTGCCAGCACTCGGATAACAGATACGCAGTATTTT

V: TRBV5-5
D: TRBD1
J: TRBJ2-7
size: once
CDR3: CASSPRDSAYEQYF
DNA: TGTGCCAGCAGCCCGAGGGACAGCGCCTACGAGCAGTACTTC

V: TRBV24-1
D: TRBD1
J: TRBJ2-7
size: -
CDR3: CATSEPGTGEQYF
DNA: TGTGCCACCAGTGAACCCGGGACAGGGGAGCAGTACTTC

V: TRBV4-3
D: -
J: TRBJ1-1
size: few
CDR3: CASSQERGTEAFF
DNA: TGCGCCAGCAGCCAAGAGCGCGGGACTGAAGCTTTCTTT

V: TRBV21-1
D: -
J: TRBJ1-4
size: -
CDR3: CASSNPRGGEKLFF
DNA: TGTGCCAGCAGCAATCCTCGGGGGGGTGAAAAACTGTTTTTT

V: TRBV4-1
D: TRBD2
J: TRBJ2-5
size: -
CDR3: CASSQWGLAGEETQYF
DNA: TGCGCCAGCAGCCAATGGGGACTAGCGGGAGAAGAGACCCAGTACTTC

V: TRBV5-1
D: TRBD1
J: TRBJ1-5
size: -
CDR3: CASSLEGQNQPQHF
DNA: TGCGCCAGCAGCTTGGAGGGACAGAATCAGCCCCAGCATTTT

V: TRBV12-3/TRBV12-4
D: TRBD1
J: TRBJ1-1
size: -
CDR3: CASKQGEGYTEAFF
DNA: TGTGCCAGCAAACAGGGGGAAGGATACACTGAAGCTTTCTTT

V: TRBV25-1
D: TRBD1
J: TRBJ2-3
size: -
CDR3: CASKSSTGSQYF
DNA: TGTGCCAGCAAGAGCTCGACAGGGTCGCAGTATTTT

V: TRBV7-8
D: TRBD1
J: TRBJ2-7
size: -
CDR3: CASSFRDRANEQYF
DNA: TGTGCCAGCAGCTTCCGGGACAGGGCTAACGAGCAGTACTTC

V: TRBV29-1
D: -
J: TRBJ2-2
size: -
CDR3: CSVAPPTGELFF
DNA: TGCAGCGTTGCCCCCCCCACCGGGGAGCTGTTTTTT

V: TRBV24-1
D: TRBD1
J: TRBJ1-1
size: -
CDR3: CATSLTGAEAFF
DNA: TGTGCCACCAGTCTGACAGGGGCTGAAGCTTTCTTT

V: TRBV5-1
D: -
J: TRBJ1-2
size: -
CDR3: CASSFNPDGNYGYTF
DNA: TGCGCCAGCAGCTTCAACCCGGACGGAAACTATGGCTACACCTTC

V: TRBV20-1
D: -
J: TRBJ2-1
size: once
CDR3: CSARDWGGANEQFF
DNA: TGCAGTGCTAGAGATTGGGGCGGGGCAAATGAGCAGTTCTTC

V: TRBV28
D: -
J: TRBJ1-1
size: -
CDR3: CASSPGTENTEAFF
DNA: TGTGCCAGCAGCCCCGGGACGGAGAACACTGAAGCTTTCTTT

V: TRBV2
D: -
J: TRBJ2-5
size: few
CDR3: CASNWDQETQYF
DNA: TGTGCCAGCAACTGGGACCAAGAGACCCAGTACTTC

V: TRBV5-8
D: -
J: TRBJ1-1
size: -
CDR3: CASSLTRVRTEAFF
DNA: TGTGCCAGCAGCTTGACGCGGGTGCGCACTGAAGCTTTCTTT

V: TRBV7-9
D: -
J: TRBJ1-2
size: -
CDR3: CASSLEGYGYTF
DNA: TGTGCCAGCAGCTTAGAGGGGTATGGCTACACCTTC

V: TRBV5-4
D: -
J: TRBJ2-5
size: -
CDR3: CASSPDGQRETQYF
DNA: TGTGCCAGCAGCCCCGATGGACAGAGGGAGACCCAGTACTTC

V: TRBV27
D: -
J: TRBJ1-1
size: -
CDR3: CASSTFRETAEAFF
DNA: TGTGCCAGCAGTACCTTCCGGGAGACTGCTGAAGCTTTCTTT

V: TRBV9
D: -
J: TRBJ2-2
size: -
CDR3: CASSFEAGSNTGELFF
DNA: TGTGCCAGCAGCTTCGAGGCGGGGTCGAACACCGGGGAGCTGTTTTTT

V: TRBV11-3
D: -
J: TRBJ2-6
size: -
CDR3: CASSLERLMPGSSGANVLTF
DNA: TGTGCCAGCAGCTTAGAACGCCTCATGCCCGGGTCCTCTGGGGCCAACGTCCTGACTTTC

V: TRBV6-5
D: -
J: TRBJ2-5
size: -
CDR3: CASSYSGGQETQYF
DNA: TGTGCCAGCAGTTACTCGGGGGGTCAAGAGACCCAGTACTTC

V: TRBV18
D: -
J: TRBJ1-2
size: -
CDR3: CASSPPEPAYGYTF
DNA: TGTGCCAGCTCACCACCGGAGCCGGCCTATGGCTACACCTTC

V: TRBV10-1
D: -
J: TRBJ2-2
size: few
CDR3: CASRAGRFSGELFF
DNA: TGCGCCAGCAGGGCCGGACGTTTCTCCGGGGAGCTGTTTTTT

V: TRBV20-1
D: -
J: TRBJ1-1
size: medium-sized
CDR3: CSAPRGVAEAFF
DNA: TGCAGTGCTCCCCGGGGGGTGGCTGAAGCTTTCTTT

V: TRBV7-9
D: TRBD2
J: TRBJ2-3
size: -
CDR3: CASSLVGLAQYF
DNA: TGTGCCAGCAGCTTAGTGGGACTAGCGCAGTATTTT

V: TRBV19
D: -
J: TRBJ2-7
size: -
CDR3: CASSSRDSGGSYEQYF
DNA: TGTGCCAGTAGTAGCCGGGACAGCGGGGGCTCCTACGAGCAGTACTTC

V: TRBV7-9
D: TRBD2
J: TRBJ2-3
size: few
CDR3: CASSLGTSGSTDTQYF
DNA: TGTGCCAGCAGCTTAGGAACTAGCGGTAGCACAGATACGCAGTATTTT

V: TRBV20-1
D: -
J: TRBJ2-1
size: -
CDR3: CSASGGSNNEQFF
DNA: TGCAGTGCTAGTGGGGGGAGTAACAATGAGCAGTTCTTC

V: TRBV6-1
D: -
J: TRBJ1-2
size: once
CDR3: CASNLRWPATLSDGYTF
DNA: TGTGCCAGCAACCTAAGATGGCCAGCCACCCTTTCGGATGGCTACACCTTC

V: TRBV5-1
D: TRBD1
J: TRBJ1-1
size: -
CDR3: CASSPGGANTEAFF
DNA: TGCGCCAGCAGCCCAGGGGGCGCGAACACTGAAGCTTTCTTT

V: TRBV10-3
D: -
J: TRBJ1-1
size: -
CDR3: CAISDYTEAFF
DNA: TGTGCCATCAGTGACTACACTGAAGCTTTCTTT

V: TRBV2
D: -
J: TRBJ2-7
size: few
CDR3: CASRTPPDYEQYF
DNA: TGTGCCAGCAGGACACCGCCTGACTACGAGCAGTACTTC

V: TRBV7-2
D: -
J: TRBJ2-2
size: few
CDR3: CASLTWGHGELFF
DNA: TGTGCCAGCCTGACGTGGGGCCATGGGGAGCTGTTTTTT

V: TRBV20-1
D: TRBD1
J: TRBJ1-5
size: -
CDR3: CSASRGTGRNQPQHF
DNA: TGCAGTGCTAGTCGGGGGACAGGGAGGAATCAGCCCCAGCATTTT

V: TRBV20-1
D: -
J: TRBJ1-2
size: -
CDR3: CSAELGERGYTF
DNA: TGCAGTGCTGAATTGGGGGAGAGAGGCTACACCTTC

V: TRBV20-1
D: -
J: TRBJ1-3
size: few
CDR3: CSAAPGHSGNTIYF
DNA: TGCAGTGCTGCCCCGGGGCACTCTGGAAACACCATATATTTT

V: TRBV5-6
D: -
J: TRBJ1-2
size: -
CDR3: CASSLSGQGDGYTF
DNA: TGTGCCAGCAGCTTGTCTGGGCAGGGAGACGGCTACACCTTC

V: TRBV20-1
D: -
J: TRBJ2-7
size: -
CDR3: CSARQGNHEQYF
DNA: TGCAGTGCTAGACAGGGGAACCACGAGCAGTACTTC

V: TRBV30
D: TRBD1
J: TRBJ2-3
size: once
CDR3: CACSRGNTDTQYF
DNA: TGTGCCTGTTCCAGGGGGAACACAGATACGCAGTATTTT

V: TRBV20-1
D: -
J: TRBJ1-1
size: -
CDR3: CSARDEGWENEAFF
DNA: TGCAGTGCTAGAGACGAGGGCTGGGAGAATGAAGCTTTCTTT

V: TRBV7-6
D: TRBD2
J: TRBJ2-7
size: -
CDR3: CASSWGLAGDEQYF
DNA: TGTGCCAGCAGCTGGGGACTAGCGGGAGACGAGCAGTACTTC

V: TRBV7-2
D: -
J: TRBJ1-5
size: few
CDR3: CASSLNRRFRPQHF
DNA: TGTGCCAGCAGCTTAAATCGGCGGTTTAGGCCCCAGCATTTT

V: TRBV12-3/TRBV12-4
D: TRBD1
J: TRBJ1-2
size: few
CDR3: CASSYLTGGYGYTF
DNA: TGTGCCAGCAGCTACCTCACAGGGGGCTATGGCTACACCTTC